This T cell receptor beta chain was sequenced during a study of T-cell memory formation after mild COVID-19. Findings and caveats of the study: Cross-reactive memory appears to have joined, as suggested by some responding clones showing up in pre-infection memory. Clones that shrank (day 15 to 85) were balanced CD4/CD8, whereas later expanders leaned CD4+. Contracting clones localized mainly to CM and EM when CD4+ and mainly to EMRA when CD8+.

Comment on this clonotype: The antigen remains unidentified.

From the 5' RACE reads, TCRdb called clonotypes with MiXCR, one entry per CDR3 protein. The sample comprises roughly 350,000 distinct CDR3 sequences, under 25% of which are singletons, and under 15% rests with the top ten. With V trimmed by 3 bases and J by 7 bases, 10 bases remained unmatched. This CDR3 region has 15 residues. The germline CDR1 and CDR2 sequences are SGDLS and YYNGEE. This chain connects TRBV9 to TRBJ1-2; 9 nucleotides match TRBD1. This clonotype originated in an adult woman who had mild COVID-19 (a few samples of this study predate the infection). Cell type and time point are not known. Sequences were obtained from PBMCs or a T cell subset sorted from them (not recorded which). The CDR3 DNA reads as TGTGCCAGCAGCGCTAGTCCCGGGACAGGGTTTGGCTACACCTTC. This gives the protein CASSASPGTGFGYTF.